This TCR beta chain was profiled in a study of T cell changes during pregnancy in multiple sclerosis. The V gene lost 0 bases and the J gene lost 7 bases, with 13 bases spanning the gap. The germline V gene encodes CDR1 LGHNA and CDR2 YSLEER. The CDR3 consists of 16 residues. Assay: immunoSEQ multiplex PCR; the TCRdb copy retains only in-frame clones and omits some. The profile shows about 41,000 clones, over 80% of them singletons. The input for sequencing was peripheral blood, taken in the first trimester of pregnancy. The chain recombines TRBV4-3 with TRBJ1-6; maybe TRBD1 (6 bases). The TCR was taken from a female donor in good health, enrolled as a control in a pregnancy study. CDR3 sequence: CASSQDRRGGNSPLHF. In DNA, the CDR3 is TGCGCCAGCAGCCAAGACCGTAGGGGGGGGAATTCACCCCTCCACTTT.